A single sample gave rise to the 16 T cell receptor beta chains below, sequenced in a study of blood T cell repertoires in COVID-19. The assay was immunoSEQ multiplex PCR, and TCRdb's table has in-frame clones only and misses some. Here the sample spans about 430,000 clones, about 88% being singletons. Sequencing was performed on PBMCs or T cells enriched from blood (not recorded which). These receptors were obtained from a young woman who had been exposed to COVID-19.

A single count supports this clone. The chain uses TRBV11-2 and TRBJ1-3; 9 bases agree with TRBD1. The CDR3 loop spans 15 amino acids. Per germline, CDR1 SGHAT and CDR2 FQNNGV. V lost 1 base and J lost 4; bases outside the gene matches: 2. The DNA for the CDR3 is TGTGCCAGCAGCTTAGCAGGGACAGGGGGAAACACCATATATTTT. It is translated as CASSLAGTGGNTIYF.

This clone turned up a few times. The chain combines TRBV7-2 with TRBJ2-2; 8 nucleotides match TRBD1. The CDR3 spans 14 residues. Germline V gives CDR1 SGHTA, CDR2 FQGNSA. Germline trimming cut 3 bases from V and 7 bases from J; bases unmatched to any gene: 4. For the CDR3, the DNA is TGTGCCAGCAGCTTTACAGGGGGAAGCGGGGAGCTGTTTTTT. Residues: CASSFTGGSGELFF.

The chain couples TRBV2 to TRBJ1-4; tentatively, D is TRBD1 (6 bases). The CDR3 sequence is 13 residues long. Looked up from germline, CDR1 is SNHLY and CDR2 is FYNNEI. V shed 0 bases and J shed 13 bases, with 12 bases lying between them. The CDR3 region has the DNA TGTGCCAGCAGTGAAGCTTGGCAGGGGCCACTGTTTTTT. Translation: CASSEAWQGPLFF.

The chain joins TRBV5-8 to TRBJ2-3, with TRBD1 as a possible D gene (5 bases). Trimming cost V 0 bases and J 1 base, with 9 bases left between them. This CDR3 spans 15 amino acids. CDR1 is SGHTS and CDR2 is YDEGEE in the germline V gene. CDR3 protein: CASSLADSRTDTQYF. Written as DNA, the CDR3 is TGTGCCAGCAGCTTGGCCGACAGCCGCACAGATACGCAGTATTTT.

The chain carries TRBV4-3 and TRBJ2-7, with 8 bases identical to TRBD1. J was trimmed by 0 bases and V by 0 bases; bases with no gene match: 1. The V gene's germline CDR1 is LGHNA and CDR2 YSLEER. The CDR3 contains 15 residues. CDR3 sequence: CASSQDQGASYEQYF. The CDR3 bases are TGCGCCAGCAGCCAAGATCAGGGGGCCTCCTACGAGCAGTACTTC.

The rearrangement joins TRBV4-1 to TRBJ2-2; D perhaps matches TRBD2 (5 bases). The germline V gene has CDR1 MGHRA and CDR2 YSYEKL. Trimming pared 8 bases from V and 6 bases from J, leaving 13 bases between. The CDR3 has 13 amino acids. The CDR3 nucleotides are TGCGCCAGCTCACCCGGGGATCCCGGGGAGCTGTTTTTT. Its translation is CASSPGDPGELFF.

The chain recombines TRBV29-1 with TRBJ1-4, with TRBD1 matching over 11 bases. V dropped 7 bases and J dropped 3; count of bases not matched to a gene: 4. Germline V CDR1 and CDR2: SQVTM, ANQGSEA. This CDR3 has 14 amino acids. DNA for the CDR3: TGCAGCGCCGGACAGGGGGCGTCTAATGAAAAACTGTTTTTT. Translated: CSAGQGASNEKLFF.

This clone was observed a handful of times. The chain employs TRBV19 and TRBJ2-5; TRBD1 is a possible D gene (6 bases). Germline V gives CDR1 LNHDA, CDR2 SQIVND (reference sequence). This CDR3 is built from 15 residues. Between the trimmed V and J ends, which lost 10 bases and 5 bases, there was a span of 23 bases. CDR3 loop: CATKEGGLQGETQYF. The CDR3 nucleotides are TGTGCCACTAAGGAAGGGGGTCTTCAAGGGGAGACCCAGTACTTC.

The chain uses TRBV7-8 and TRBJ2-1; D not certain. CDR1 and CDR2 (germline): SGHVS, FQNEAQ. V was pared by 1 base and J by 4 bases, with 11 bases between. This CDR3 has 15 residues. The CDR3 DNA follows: TGTGCCAGCAGCTTAGTTGGCAGGCCTTACAATGAGCAGTTCTTC. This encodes CASSLVGRPYNEQFF.

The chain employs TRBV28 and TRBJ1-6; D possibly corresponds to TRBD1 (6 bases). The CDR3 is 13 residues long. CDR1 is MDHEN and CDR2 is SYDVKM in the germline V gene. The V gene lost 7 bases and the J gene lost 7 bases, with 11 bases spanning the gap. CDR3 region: CASIGQWNSPLHF. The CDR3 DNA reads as TGTGCCAGCATTGGACAGTGGAATTCACCCCTCCACTTT.

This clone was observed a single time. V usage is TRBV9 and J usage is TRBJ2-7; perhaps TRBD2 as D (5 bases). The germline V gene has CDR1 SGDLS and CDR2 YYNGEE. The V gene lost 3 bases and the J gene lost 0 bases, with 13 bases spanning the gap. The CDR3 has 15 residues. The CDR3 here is CASSAGPGSSYEQYF. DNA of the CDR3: TGTGCCAGCAGCGCGGGCCCGGGAAGCTCCTACGAGCAGTACTTC.

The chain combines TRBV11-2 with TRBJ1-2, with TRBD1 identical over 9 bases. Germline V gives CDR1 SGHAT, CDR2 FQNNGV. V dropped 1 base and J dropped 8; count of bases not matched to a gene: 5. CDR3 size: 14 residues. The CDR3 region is CASSLGQGVGGYTF. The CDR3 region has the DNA TGTGCCAGCAGCTTAGGACAGGGGGTCGGGGGCTACACCTTC.

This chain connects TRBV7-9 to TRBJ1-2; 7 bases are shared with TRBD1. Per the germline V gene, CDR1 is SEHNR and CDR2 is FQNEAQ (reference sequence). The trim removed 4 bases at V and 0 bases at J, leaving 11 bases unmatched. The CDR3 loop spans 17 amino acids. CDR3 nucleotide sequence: TGTGCCAGCAGCTCTTCCGCAGGACAGGCAGCTAACTATGGCTACACCTTC. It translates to CASSSSAGQAANYGYTF. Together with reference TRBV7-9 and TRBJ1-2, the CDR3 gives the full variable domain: DTGVSQNPRHKITKRGQNVTFRCDPISEHNRLYWYRQTLGQGPEFLTYFQNEAQLEKSRLLSDRFSAERPKGSFSTLEIQRTEQGDSAMYLCASSSSAGQAANYGYTFGSGTRLTVV.

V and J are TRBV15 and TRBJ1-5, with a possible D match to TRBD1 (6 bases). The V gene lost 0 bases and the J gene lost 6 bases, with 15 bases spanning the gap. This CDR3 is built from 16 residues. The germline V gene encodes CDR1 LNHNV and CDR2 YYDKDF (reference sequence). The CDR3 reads CATSRDFVGRGQPQHF. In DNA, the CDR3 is TGTGCCACCAGCAGAGATTTTGTGGGCAGGGGTCAGCCCCAGCATTTT. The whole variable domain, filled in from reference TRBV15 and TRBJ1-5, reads DAMVIQNPRYQVTQFGKPVTLSCSQTLNHNVMYWYQQKSSQAPKLLFHYYDKDFNNEADTPDNFQSRRPNTSFCFLDIRSPGLGDTAMYLCATSRDFVGRGQPQHFGDGTRLSIL.

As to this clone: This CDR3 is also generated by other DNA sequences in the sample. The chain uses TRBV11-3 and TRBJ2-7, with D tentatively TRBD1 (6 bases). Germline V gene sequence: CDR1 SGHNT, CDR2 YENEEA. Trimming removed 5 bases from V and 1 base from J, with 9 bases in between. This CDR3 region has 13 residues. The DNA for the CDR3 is TGTGCCAGCAGCCCTAGGGGGTCCTACGAGCAGTACTTC. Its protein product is CASSPRGSYEQYF.

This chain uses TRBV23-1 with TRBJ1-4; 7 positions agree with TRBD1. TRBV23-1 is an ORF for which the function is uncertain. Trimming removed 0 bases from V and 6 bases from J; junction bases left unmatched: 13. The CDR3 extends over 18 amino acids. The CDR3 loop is CASSQSRVKDRDHEKLFF. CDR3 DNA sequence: TGCGCCAGCAGTCAATCGCGGGTCAAAGACAGGGACCATGAAAAACTGTTTTTT.